Shown below are 18 T cell receptor beta chains from a single sample sequenced in a study of regulatory T cells in long-lasting Graves disease. Through Arm-PCR of CDR3 regions and iRepertoire HTBI primers, TCR beta libraries were built. MiXCR, run by TCRdb on the multiplex PCR reads, gives a single entry per CDR3 protein. The sample consists of hundreds of thousands of distinct CDR3 sequences, roughly 20% of them appearing once. This sample's time point: persistent/refractory GD, antithyroid drugs over 5 years with positive TRAb. With RNA extracted from PBMCs as input, the TCR library was made. This material consisted of peripheral blood mononuclear cells (PBMCs), taken when the disease was refractory, from a patient treated with antithyroid drugs. These receptors came from a female donor with Graves disease.

To note about this clonotype: At one boundary the junction diverges from the germline segment, which might be a read error. The chain's CDR3 is CSARVGLADYGQYF. The CDR3 DNA reads TGCAGTGCTAGAGTAGGACTAGCGGACTACGGGCAGTACTTC. V is TRBV20-1 and J is TRBJ2-7, with TRBD2 matching over 10 bases. The germline CDR1 and CDR2 sequences are DFQATT and SNEGSKA (reference sequence). This CDR3 region has 14 residues.

This clonotype was seen only a few times. This chain joins TRBV19 and TRBJ1-5, with D possibly matching TRBD1 (5 bases). The CDR3 is 13 residues long. Trimming removed 9 bases at V and 2 bases at J, with 11 bases between. Germline V gene lookup returns CDR1 LNHDA and CDR2 SQIVND (reference sequence). The CDR3 reads CASRGMGNQPQHF. The CDR3 DNA reads TGTGCCAGCCGGGGGATGGGCAATCAGCCCCAGCATTTT.

Only a few counts were recorded for this clonotype. The J gene is TRBJ2-3, the V gene TRBV2; D is unresolved. Trimming took 6 bases from V and 6 from J, leaving 19 bases between them. The CDR3 is 15 amino acids. Looked up from germline, CDR1 is SNHLY and CDR2 is FYNNEI. CDR3 DNA: TGTGCCAGCAGAATTTCAAGACGGGCGGCCGATACGCAGTATTTT. Amino acids: CASRISRRAADTQYF. The whole variable domain, remainder taken from reference TRBV2 and TRBJ2-3, is EPEVTQTPSHQVTQMGQEVILRCVPISNHLYFYWYRQILGQKVEFLVSFYNNEISEKSEIFDDQFSVERPDGSNFTLKIRSTKLEDSAMYFCASRISRRAADTQYFGPGTRLTVL.

This clonotype was recorded a few times. The rearrangement uses TRBV19 and TRBJ1-1; possible D gene TRBD1, 6 bases. The CDR3 runs to 15 residues. V lost 7 bases and J 0 bases, leaving 15 bases between the germline ends. Germline lookup yields CDR1 LNHDA and CDR2 SQIVND (reference sequence). The CDR3, as DNA: TGTGCCAGTACCCCCGGACAGAGTTTGAACACTGAAGCTTTCTTT. Protein sequence: CASTPGQSLNTEAFF. The full variable domain, completed using reference TRBV19 and TRBJ1-1, is DGGITQSPKYLFRKEGQNVTLSCEQNLNHDAMYWYRQDPGQGLRLIYYSQIVNDFQKGDIAEGYSVSREKKESFPLTVTSAQKNPTAFYLCASTPGQSLNTEAFFGQGTRLTVV.

The chain combines TRBV5-1 with TRBJ2-7; D perhaps matches TRBD2 (6 bases). Germline assignment: CDR1 SGHRS and CDR2 YFSETQ. V shed 4 bases and J shed 1 base, with 12 bases lying between them. The length of the CDR3 is 14 residues. In DNA, the CDR3 is TGCGCCAGCAGCGTCTACGGGAGTTCCTACGAGCAGTACTTC. It codes for CASSVYGSSYEQYF.

About this clonotype: This sequence may be a read error, since a much larger clone differs from it by one base. The gene calls are TRBV2 and TRBJ2-2; no reliable D call. CDR3 length: 14 amino acids. The germline V gene has CDR1 SNHLY and CDR2 FYNNEI. The V gene lost 9 bases and the J gene lost 0 bases, with 11 bases spanning the gap. The CDR3 bases are TGTGCCAGTGTTCTGATACCGAACACCGGGGAGCTGTTTTTT. As protein: CASVLIPNTGELFF.

The chain employs TRBV30 and TRBJ1-5; 7 bases line up with TRBD1. The CDR3 is made up of 12 amino acids. After removal of 8 bases from V and 7 bases from J, the junction contained 8 bases not matched to a gene. CDR1 is GTSNPN, CDR2 SVGIG, per germline (reference sequence). The CDR3 loop reads CATGDEGQPQHF. CDR3 DNA: TGTGCCACAGGGGACGAGGGCCAGCCCCAGCATTTT. The full variable domain, its missing parts supplied by reference TRBV30 and TRBJ1-5, is SQTIHQWPATLVQPVGSPLSLECTVEGTSNPNLYWYRQAAGRGLQLLFYSVGIGQISSEVPQNLSASRPQDRQFILSSKKLLLSDSGFYLCATGDEGQPQHFGDGTRLSIL.

The chain employs TRBV7-8 and TRBJ2-1, with TRBD2 matching 7 bases. Germline V gene lookup returns CDR1 SGHVS and CDR2 FQNEAQ. Trimming removed 2 bases from V and 5 bases from J; junction bases left unmatched: 6. The CDR3 contains 15 residues. The chain's CDR3 is CASSLPTSANNEQFF. The CDR3 DNA reads as TGTGCCAGCAGCTTACCAACTAGCGCCAACAATGAGCAGTTCTTC.

V usage is TRBV19 and J usage is TRBJ2-7; no reliable D call. Trimming stripped 3 bases from V and 6 bases from J, with 12 bases between. The CDR3 is made up of 13 amino acids. Germline V gene data show CDR1 as LNHDA and CDR2 as SQIVND (reference sequence). In nucleotides, the CDR3 is TGTGCCAGTAGTATTGCCCCTCGAGGCGAGCAGTACTTC. This translates into CASSIAPRGEQYF. Full variable domain (remainder filled in from reference TRBV19 and TRBJ2-7): DGGITQSPKYLFRKEGQNVTLSCEQNLNHDAMYWYRQDPGQGLRLIYYSQIVNDFQKGDIAEGYSVSREKKESFPLTVTSAQKNPTAFYLCASSIAPRGEQYFGPGTRLTVT.

In this sample, this clonotype turned up many times. The chain employs TRBV7-2 and TRBJ2-7; D is possibly TRBD2 (6 bases). Deletions cut 5 bases from V and 3 bases from J, with 11 bases between. The CDR3 has 13 residues. Germline CDR1 SGHTA, CDR2 FQGNSA. The CDR3 here is CASSEGLYYEQYF. CDR3 sequence (DNA): TGTGCCAGCAGCGAGGGACTTTACTACGAGCAGTACTTC. Full variable domain (outside the CDR3, taken from reference TRBV7-2 and TRBJ2-7): GAGVSQSPSNKVTEKGKDVELRCDPISGHTALYWYRQSLGQGLEFLIYFQGNSAPDKSGLPSDRFSAERTGGSVSTLTIQRTQQEDSAVYLCASSEGLYYEQYFGPGTRLTVT.

In its sample, this clonotype was seen many times. The V gene is TRBV30, the J gene TRBJ1-5; the match to TRBD1 covers 8 bases. The CDR3 has 15 residues. V shed 1 base and J 3 bases; nucleotides not matched to a gene: 5. Germline CDR1 is GTSNPN and CDR2 is SVGIG (reference sequence). CDR3 amino acids: CAWSGGQVDNQPQHF. The CDR3 nucleotides read TGTGCCTGGAGTGGGGGACAGGTGGACAATCAGCCCCAGCATTTT.

The chain couples TRBV10-2 to TRBJ2-3; a weak D match, TRBD2 (5 bases). Between the trimmed V and J ends, which lost 8 bases and 4 bases, there was a span of 13 bases. CDR1 is WSHSY and CDR2 is SAAADI in the germline V gene. The CDR3 spans 13 residues. DNA of the CDR3: TGCGCCAGCGCGCCGTGGGAGCCAGATACGCAGTATTTT. This translates into CASAPWEPDTQYF.

The gene calls are TRBV6-2 or TRBV6-3 and TRBJ2-7; unclear D gene. V lost 6 bases, J lost 3 bases, and 18 bases lay in between. Germline V CDR1 and CDR2: MNHEY, SVGEGT. This CDR3 is 15 amino acids long. The CDR3 DNA reads as TGTGCCAGCAGGCCCCGGCCGGAGAGATTCTACGAGCAGTACTTC. Its translation: CASRPRPERFYEQYF.

In this sample, this clonotype turned up a few times. A much larger clone sits a single nucleotide away, making a read error possible. This sequence joins TRBV28 and TRBJ1-6; 9 nucleotides match TRBD1. Germline CDR1 MDHEN, CDR2 SYDVKM. The CDR3 totals 15 residues. The V segment lost 8 bases and the J segment 9 bases; nucleotides outside the gene matches: 11. The CDR3: CASGPRQGVISPLHF. In nucleotides, the CDR3 is TGTGCCAGCGGTCCCCGACAGGGGGTTATTTCACCCCTCCACTTT. Complete variable domain (other parts from reference TRBV28 and TRBJ1-6): DVKVTQSSRYLVKRTGEKVFLECVQDMDHENMFWYRQDPGLGLRLIYFSYDVKMKEKGDIPEGYSVSREKKERFSLILESASTNQTSMYLCASGPRQGVISPLHFGNGTRLTVT.

This clonotype was detected many times. The chain combines TRBV11-2 with TRBJ2-5; tentative D call: TRBD2 (6 bases). The CDR3 length is 14 residues. Germline V gene data show CDR1 as SGHAT and CDR2 as FQNNGV. The V end was cut by 3 bases, the J end by 4 bases, with 12 bases between. CDR3 coding DNA: TGTGCCAGCAGCTTCAGACGGGGGTCAGAGACCCAGTACTTC. Its protein product is CASSFRRGSETQYF.

This clonotype was seen a handful of times. The chain joins TRBV12-3 or TRBV12-4 to TRBJ2-7; 13 nucleotides agree with TRBD2. Trimming at V came to 7 bases and at J to 3 bases, leaving 6 bases not matched to a gene. This CDR3 spans 15 amino acids. Here the CDR3 reads CASTLGLAGNYEQYF. Here the CDR3 DNA reads TGTGCCAGCACCCTGGGACTAGCGGGAAACTACGAGCAGTACTTC.

The chain uses TRBV27 and TRBJ1-6; D may be TRBD1 (5 bases). This CDR3 comprises 19 residues. Deletions cut 4 bases from V and 0 bases from J, with 19 bases between. Germline lookup yields CDR1 MNHEY and CDR2 SMNVEV (reference sequence). The CDR3 region is CASSSPGRNNSSYNSPLHF. In nucleotides, the CDR3 is TGTGCCAGCAGTTCTCCGGGACGCAATAACAGCTCCTATAATTCACCCCTCCACTTT.

A few counts support this clonotype. The chain couples TRBV28 to TRBJ2-5; D unresolved. In germline, CDR1 is MDHEN, CDR2 SYDVKM. This CDR3 spans 11 amino acids. V was trimmed by 7 bases and J by 6 bases, leaving 9 bases between them. This chain's CDR3 is CASNGMKTQYF. CDR3 coding DNA: TGTGCCAGCAATGGGATGAAGACCCAGTACTTC. Complete variable domain (other parts from reference TRBV28 and TRBJ2-5): DVKVTQSSRYLVKRTGEKVFLECVQDMDHENMFWYRQDPGLGLRLIYFSYDVKMKEKGDIPEGYSVSREKKERFSLILESASTNQTSMYLCASNGMKTQYFGPGTRLLVL.